One sample yielded the 13 T cell receptor beta chains listed below, sequenced in a study of blood T cell repertoires in COVID-19. Assay used: immunoSEQ multiplex PCR; TCRdb lists only in-frame clones, some missing. The sample consists of tens of thousands of clones, 85% to 90% of them appearing once. Sequenced input: peripheral blood. The receptor source for this set is a human donor in a cohort sampled during active COVID-19.

The chain carries TRBV29-1 and TRBJ2-3; D is possibly TRBD2 (5 bases). The CDR3 covers 14 residues. V was cut by 2 bases and J by 4 bases, with 13 bases left in between. Germline V lookup: CDR1 SQVTM, CDR2 ANQGSEA. The CDR3 DNA sequence: TGCAGCGTTGAATTGGGCGAGGGAGCAGATACGCAGTATTTT. Translated: CSVELGEGADTQYF.

This rearrangement joins TRBV12-5 to TRBJ2-1, with a tentative D call TRBD1 (5 bases). From germline, CDR1 is LGHNT and CDR2 FRNRAP. V lost 5 bases, J lost 7 bases, and 12 bases lay in between. The CDR3 sequence is 13 residues long. The CDR3 DNA follows: TGTGCTAGTGGTGGACAAGCTGGAAATGAGCAGTTCTTC. Its protein product is CASGGQAGNEQFF.

This clone appeared a single time. The V call is TRBV4-1, the J call TRBJ2-5; TRBD1 matches at 8 bases. Germline trimming cut 5 bases from V and 5 bases from J; bases unmatched to any gene: 7. The CDR3 contains 14 residues. Germline V gene data show CDR1 as MGHRA and CDR2 as YSYEKL. The DNA of the CDR3 is TGCGCCAGCAGCATGGACAGGGCAAGGGAGACCCAGTACTTC. The encoded protein is CASSMDRARETQYF.

The V and J genes are TRBV2 and TRBJ1-1; D might be TRBD1 (6 bases). The CDR3 loop spans 12 amino acids. CDR1 is SNHLY, CDR2 FYNNEI, per germline. Trimming took 7 bases from V and 4 from J, leaving 10 bases between them. The CDR3 loop reads CASTQGSTEAFF. In DNA form, the CDR3 reads TGTGCCAGCACCCAGGGGAGCACTGAAGCTTTCTTT.

The chain carries TRBV7-2 and TRBJ2-1; D is undetermined. The CDR3 is 13 amino acids. V was clipped by 1 base and J by 3 bases, with 4 bases between them. Germline assignment: CDR1 SGHTA and CDR2 FQGNSA. CDR3 in amino acids: CASSLVLYNEQFF. In DNA form, the CDR3 reads TGTGCCAGCAGCTTAGTTCTCTACAATGAGCAGTTCTTC.

The chain combines TRBV19 with TRBJ1-1; no reliable D call. CDR3 length equals 13 residues. V was cut by 3 bases and J by 6 bases, with 11 bases left in between. The germline V gene has CDR1 LNHDA and CDR2 SQIVND (reference sequence). CDR3 sequence reads: CASSMSLSSEAFF. The CDR3 coding sequence is TGTGCCAGTAGTATGAGCCTGAGTTCTGAAGCTTTCTTT.

This clone was recorded only once. This chain connects TRBV11-2 to TRBJ2-5; 8 nucleotides align to TRBD2. The CDR3 runs 17 residues. Germline V gene lookup returns CDR1 SGHAT and CDR2 FQNNGV. Trimming cost V 1 base and J 1 base; bases outside gene matches: 8. The CDR3 DNA sequence: TGTGCCAGCAGCTTAGGGCTAGCGGGCCTTCCCCAAGAGACCCAGTACTTC. Amino acid sequence: CASSLGLAGLPQETQYF.

This clone occurred a few times. This chain joins TRBV5-8 and TRBJ1-5; TRBD1 matches at 9 bases. This CDR3 is built from 13 residues. V gave up 3 bases and J gave up 5 bases; unmatched junction bases: 0. The V gene's germline CDR1 is SGHTS and CDR2 YDEGEE. The CDR3 coding sequence is TGTGCCAGCAGCTGGGACAGGGATCAGCCCCAGCATTTT. Amino acid sequence: CASSWDRDQPQHF.

The chain employs TRBV29-1 and TRBJ1-1; TRBD1 agrees at 8 bases. This CDR3 is 13 amino acids long. CDR1 SQVTM and CDR2 ANQGSEA come from the germline V gene. V lost 6 bases and J lost 4; bases outside the gene matches: 7. The CDR3 DNA reads as TGCAGCGTGACGGGACAGGTGAGCACTGAAGCTTTCTTT. Translating it yields CSVTGQVSTEAFF.

The V call is TRBV10-2, the J call TRBJ2-1; no definite D call. Trimming pared 3 bases from V and 7 bases from J, leaving 10 bases between. The germline V gene encodes CDR1 WSHSY and CDR2 SAAADI. This CDR3 contains 13 residues. The CDR3 DNA reads TGCGCCAGCAGTGATAGTGTCCGGAATGAGCAGTTCTTC. Its translation: CASSDSVRNEQFF.

This chain connects TRBV6-1 to TRBJ1-5; D gene ambiguous. The CDR3 length is 17 residues. V lost 0 bases and J 1 base, leaving 13 bases between the germline ends. Germline V gene data show CDR1 as MNHNS and CDR2 as SASEGT. CDR3 sequence reads: CASSEASGARSNQPQHF. CDR3 bases: TGTGCCAGCAGTGAAGCGTCGGGAGCCAGGAGCAATCAGCCCCAGCATTTT.

This chain uses TRBV28 with TRBJ2-2; D is perhaps TRBD1 (6 bases). CDR3 length: 16 residues. Trimming left V 6 bases short and J 0 bases short, with 14 bases between. Germline V gene lookup returns CDR1 MDHEN and CDR2 SYDVKM. In DNA, the CDR3 is TGTGCCAGCAGCCTAACAGGGCACCCGAACACCGGGGAGCTGTTTTTT. It translates to CASSLTGHPNTGELFF.

The gene calls are TRBV5-1 and TRBJ2-1; weak D call: TRBD2 (6 bases). Germline loops: CDR1 SGHRS, CDR2 YFSETQ. The CDR3 sequence is 13 residues long. Trimming removed 7 bases from V and 10 bases from J, with 18 bases in between. The CDR3 spells CASRRASASEQFF. The CDR3 bases are TGCGCCAGCCGTCGAGCTAGCGCCAGCGAGCAGTTCTTC. The full variable domain, completed using reference TRBV5-1 and TRBJ2-1, is KAGVTQTPRYLIKTRGQQVTLSCSPISGHRSVSWYQQTPGQGLQFLFEYFSETQRNKGNFPGRFSGRQFSNSRSEMNVSTLELGDSALYLCASRRASASEQFFGPGTRLTVL.